This TCR beta chain was captured by sequencing in a study of Ad26.COV2.S vaccination and SARS-CoV-2 variants. For the study at large: Intramuscular Ad26.COV2.S doses were given once or twice, 56 days apart. Whole-study results and caveats: People who got the vaccine had more spike-specific TCR breadth than people who got placebo.

The treatment denotes: some 20 received Ad26.COV2.S at low or high dose, single or two shots; 5 received placebo; per-sample allocation not given. It was on day 63 after the first vaccine or placebo injection that samples were taken. Spike of the Wuhan-strain SARS-CoV-2 was expressed by an Ad26 vector, which formed the vaccine. Repertoires were generated with immunoSEQ multiplex PCR, while TCRdb's copy carries only in-frame clones and drops some. Here the sample spans about 350,000 clones, approximately 86% being singletons. In germline, CDR1 is SGHNT, CDR2 YENEEA. The V gene lost 5 bases and the J gene lost 7 bases, with 14 bases spanning the gap. CDR3 size: 14 residues. Remarks on this clone: The antigen is undetermined.

Specimen: peripheral blood, collected in a trial of Ad26.COV2.S vaccine versus placebo. The chain joins TRBV11-3 to TRBJ2-2; TRBD2 is a possible D gene (5 bases). The clonotype originates from a person aged 18-60 years who received the Ad26.COV2.S COVID-19 vaccine or a placebo. CDR3 protein: CASSPRTGIGELFF. For the CDR3, the DNA is TGTGCCAGCAGCCCCAGGACCGGGATCGGGGAGCTGTTTTTT.